This is a list of T cell receptor beta chains from one sample in a study of T cell responses to AZD1222 COVID-19 vaccine. Some clones are missing from TCRdb's copy, which holds only in-frame ones; the method was immunoSEQ multiplex PCR. The top ten hold 15% to 20% of the sample, which has 55,000 to 65,000 clones, 85% to 90% seen once. The sequenced sample was peripheral blood, obtained on day 0 of AZD1222 vaccination. The source of these receptors is an adult in good health. CDR3s include the opening cysteine and the closing phenylalanine or tryptophan. The D gene is left open where the match is weak. A clone size is listed for some rows: how often the clone was seen (once, few, many), or a class if it is expanded.

length: 15
size: .
V: TRBV19
D: TRBD2
J: TRBJ2-2
CDR3: CASSVSGGNTGELFF
DNA: TGTGCCAGTAGTGTGAGCGGGGGGAACACCGGGGAGCTGTTTTTT

length: 14
size: .
V: TRBV11-3
D: .
J: TRBJ1-1
CDR3: CASSLGRGDTEAFF
DNA: TGTGCCAGCAGCTTAGGGAGGGGCGACACTGAAGCTTTCTTT

length: 16
size: .
V: TRBV5-4
D: TRBD1
J: TRBJ2-3
CDR3: CASSLKDRGLGDTQYF
DNA: TGTGCCAGCAGCTTAAAGGACAGGGGTTTAGGAGATACGCAGTATTTT

length: 14
size: .
V: TRBV7-8
D: .
J: TRBJ1-2
CDR3: CASSPAAVDYGYTF
DNA: TGTGCCAGCAGCCCCGCGGCGGTTGACTATGGCTACACCTTC

length: 15
size: .
V: TRBV7-2
D: TRBD1
J: TRBJ1-5
CDR3: CASSRQGRSNQPQHF
DNA: TGTGCCAGCAGCAGACAGGGCAGGAGCAATCAGCCCCAGCATTTT

length: 14
size: .
V: TRBV5-4
D: TRBD1
J: TRBJ1-4
CDR3: CASSLDTGDEKLFF
DNA: TGTGCCAGCAGCTTGGACACAGGGGATGAAAAACTGTTTTTT

length: 13
size: .
V: TRBV6-5
D: TRBD1
J: TRBJ1-5
CDR3: CASSHTGDQPQHF
DNA: TGTGCCAGCAGCCATACAGGGGATCAGCCCCAGCATTTT

length: 14
size: .
V: TRBV14
D: .
J: TRBJ2-5
CDR3: CASSQGRASGTQYF
DNA: TGTGCCAGCAGCCAGGGCAGGGCGAGTGGGACCCAGTACTTC

length: 14
size: .
V: TRBV9
D: .
J: TRBJ2-1
CDR3: CASSPRQSYNEQFF
DNA: TGTGCCAGCAGCCCGCGACAGAGTTACAATGAGCAGTTCTTC

length: 16
size: .
V: TRBV5-1
D: TRBD1
J: TRBJ1-2
CDR3: CASSNPGQGSSYGYTF
DNA: TGCGCCAGCAGCAACCCAGGACAGGGTAGCAGCTATGGCTACACCTTC

length: 15
size: .
V: TRBV6-5
D: TRBD2
J: TRBJ2-3
CDR3: CASRAAGGPTDTQYF
DNA: TGTGCCAGCAGGGCGGCGGGGGGCCCCACAGATACGCAGTATTTT

length: 14
size: .
V: TRBV5-4
D: .
J: TRBJ1-1
CDR3: CASSPPRELTEAFF
DNA: TGTGCCAGCAGCCCTCCCAGGGAACTGACTGAAGCTTTCTTT

length: 13
size: .
V: TRBV5-1
D: .
J: TRBJ2-7
CDR3: CATSGTASYEQYF
DNA: TGCGCCACCTCCGGGACGGCTTCCTACGAGCAGTACTTC

length: 11
size: few
V: TRBV2
D: .
J: TRBJ2-2
CDR3: CASRVAGELFF
DNA: TGTGCCAGTAGGGTGGCCGGGGAGCTGTTTTTT

length: 14
size: .
V: TRBV6-5
D: TRBD1
J: TRBJ1-6
CDR3: CASSRTGRDSPLHF
DNA: TGTGCCAGCAGTAGGACAGGGCGGGATTCACCCCTCCACTTT

length: 16
size: .
V: TRBV27
D: .
J: TRBJ1-5
CDR3: CASSFDVPGNNQPQHF
DNA: TGTGCCAGCAGTTTCGATGTACCTGGTAACAATCAGCCCCAGCATTTT

length: 13
size: .
V: TRBV20-1
D: .
J: TRBJ1-3
CDR3: CSASSLSGNTIYF
DNA: TGCAGTGCTAGTTCTCTTTCTGGAAACACCATATATTTT

length: 14
size: .
V: TRBV15
D: .
J: TRBJ2-3
CDR3: CATRGTASTDTQYF
DNA: TGTGCCACTCGGGGGACCGCTAGCACAGATACGCAGTATTTT

length: 16
size: .
V: TRBV24-1
D: TRBD1
J: TRBJ1-5
CDR3: CATSDLRDRGGQPQHF
DNA: TGTGCCACCAGTGATTTAAGGGACAGGGGTGGTCAGCCCCAGCATTTT

length: 14
size: .
V: TRBV3-1/TRBV3-2
D: .
J: TRBJ1-1
CDR3: CASSPVRSYTEAFF
DNA: TGTGCCAGCAGCCCAGTTCGAAGCTACACTGAAGCTTTCTTT

length: 13
size: .
V: TRBV7-2
D: .
J: TRBJ2-3
CDR3: CASTVESDGNQYF
DNA: TGTGCCAGCACCGTCGAATCGGACGGGAACCAGTATTTT

length: 15
size: .
V: TRBV5-1
D: TRBD2
J: TRBJ2-3
CDR3: CASRGGLAPTDTQYF
DNA: TGCGCCAGCAGAGGGGGACTAGCCCCCACAGATACGCAGTATTTT

length: 12
size: .
V: TRBV6-5
D: .
J: TRBJ1-1
CDR3: CASGRLGTEAFF
DNA: TGTGCCAGCGGGCGGTTGGGCACTGAAGCTTTCTTT

length: 18
size: .
V: TRBV28
D: .
J: TRBJ1-2
CDR3: CASSSPLQPRKGPYGYTF
DNA: TGTGCCAGCAGTTCCCCTTTGCAACCGAGGAAGGGGCCATATGGCTACACCTTC

length: 17
size: many
V: TRBV6-2/TRBV6-3
D: TRBD2
J: TRBJ2-2
CDR3: CASSWTSGGADTGELFF
DNA: TGTGCCAGCAGTTGGACTAGCGGGGGAGCGGACACCGGGGAGCTGTTTTTT

length: 15
size: once
V: TRBV4-1
D: TRBD2
J: TRBJ2-5
CDR3: CASSQGGLAGGTQYF
DNA: TGCGCCAGCAGCCAGGGCGGACTAGCGGGGGGGACCCAGTACTTC

length: 15
size: .
V: TRBV5-8
D: .
J: TRBJ2-2
CDR3: CASSLAIRNTGELFF
DNA: TGTGCCAGCAGCTTGGCGATTCGAAACACCGGGGAGCTGTTTTTT

length: 15
size: .
V: TRBV3-1/TRBV3-2
D: .
J: TRBJ2-7
CDR3: CASSQDLIRVYEQYF
DNA: TGTGCCAGCAGCCAAGATCTTATAAGGGTCTACGAGCAGTACTTC

length: 15
size: .
V: TRBV19
D: .
J: TRBJ1-4
CDR3: CASSTVATTNEKLFF
DNA: TGTGCCAGTAGTACCGTAGCCACAACTAATGAAAAACTGTTTTTT

length: 13
size: .
V: TRBV9
D: .
J: TRBJ1-6
CDR3: CASSVEVFSPLHF
DNA: TGTGCCAGCAGCGTAGAGGTTTTCTCACCCCTCCACTTT

length: 13
size: .
V: TRBV2
D: .
J: TRBJ1-2
CDR3: CASSVRDGYGYTF
DNA: TGTGCCAGCAGTGTCCGGGACGGCTATGGCTACACCTTC

length: 15
size: .
V: TRBV7-9
D: .
J: TRBJ1-2
CDR3: CASSPDLGGSYGYTF
DNA: TGTGCCAGCAGCCCTGACCTCGGGGGGTCGTATGGCTACACCTTC

length: 14
size: once
V: TRBV2
D: TRBD1
J: TRBJ1-5
CDR3: CASSPGQGYQPQHF
DNA: TGTGCCAGCAGCCCCGGACAGGGGTATCAGCCCCAGCATTTT

length: 15
size: .
V: TRBV5-1
D: TRBD1
J: TRBJ2-2
CDR3: CASSPDRGNTGELFF
DNA: TGCGCCAGCAGCCCGGACAGGGGGAACACCGGGGAGCTGTTTTTT

length: 14
size: once
V: TRBV19
D: .
J: TRBJ1-4
CDR3: CASSVSRSRQKLFF
DNA: TGTGCCAGTAGTGTATCTAGGTCCAGACAAAAACTGTTTTTT

length: 14
size: few
V: TRBV7-9
D: TRBD2
J: TRBJ2-7
CDR3: CASVLAGTSYEQYF
DNA: TGTGCCAGCGTACTAGCGGGCACATCCTACGAGCAGTACTTC

length: 15
size: .
V: TRBV11-1
D: .
J: TRBJ2-5
CDR3: CASSQGPVIQETQYF
DNA: TGTGCCAGCAGCCAGGGACCCGTCATCCAAGAGACCCAGTACTTC

length: 13
size: once
V: TRBV19
D: TRBD1
J: TRBJ2-3
CDR3: CASSGQGWDTQYF
DNA: TGTGCCAGTAGTGGACAGGGCTGGGATACGCAGTATTTT

length: 15
size: .
V: TRBV6-5
D: TRBD1
J: TRBJ1-5
CDR3: CASRVLDRGGQPQHF
DNA: TGTGCCAGCAGAGTACTGGACAGGGGTGGACAGCCCCAGCATTTT